Listed below are T cell receptor beta chains from one sample, sequenced in a study of T cells in Graves' hyperthyroidism and ophthalmopathy. TCRdb independently ran MiXCR on the multiplex PCR reads; one entry per CDR3 protein. The table has some 720,000 distinct CDR3 sequences, about 16% seen once; the top ten hold around 8.1%. Specimen: blood. The source is a man aged 18 to 30 with Graves' hyperthyroidism. CDR3s leave out the opening cysteine and the closing phenylalanine or tryptophan. The order of the fields is D gene, V gene, J gene, CDR3 length, CDR3 protein. D genes are given only for firm matches.

d_gene: TRBD1; v_gene: TRBV30; j_gene: TRBJ2-7; len: 10; CDR3aa: AWSGQGHEQY
d_gene: -; v_gene: TRBV18; j_gene: TRBJ2-7; len: 15; CDR3aa: ASSPPVPGGTPYEQY
d_gene: -; v_gene: TRBV19; j_gene: TRBJ2-7; len: 9; CDR3aa: ATKGVYEQY
d_gene: -; v_gene: TRBV29-1; j_gene: TRBJ2-2; len: 10; CDR3aa: SVERRRGELF
d_gene: -; v_gene: TRBV5-5; j_gene: TRBJ2-7; len: 13; CDR3aa: ASSLDIRGSYEQY
d_gene: TRBD1; v_gene: TRBV5-1; j_gene: TRBJ2-5; len: 12; CDR3aa: ASSFQGAQETQY
d_gene: TRBD2; v_gene: TRBV7-2; j_gene: TRBJ2-2; len: 13; CDR3aa: ASNTEAGSPGELF
d_gene: -; v_gene: TRBV30; j_gene: TRBJ2-2; len: 11; CDR3aa: AWGAFNTGELF
d_gene: -; v_gene: TRBV7-3; j_gene: TRBJ2-3; len: 14; CDR3aa: ASSQGTTIFTDTQY
d_gene: -; v_gene: TRBV18; j_gene: TRBJ2-1; len: 14; CDR3aa: ASSPGLPGSYNEQF
d_gene: TRBD1; v_gene: TRBV6-5; j_gene: TRBJ2-7; len: 14; CDR3aa: ASSYSDRDRYYEQY
d_gene: -; v_gene: TRBV28; j_gene: TRBJ2-2; len: 12; CDR3aa: ASSFTGSTGELF
d_gene: -; v_gene: TRBV20-1; j_gene: -; len: 9; CDR3aa: SARDTETQF
d_gene: -; v_gene: TRBV30; j_gene: TRBJ2-5; len: 12; CDR3aa: AWKASGSQETQY
d_gene: TRBD2; v_gene: TRBV12-5; j_gene: TRBJ2-2; len: 14; CDR3aa: ASGLISGANTGELF
d_gene: -; v_gene: TRBV5-4; j_gene: TRBJ2-1; len: 11; CDR3aa: ASTRGTYNEQF
d_gene: -; v_gene: TRBV7-2; j_gene: TRBJ2-5; len: 13; CDR3aa: ASSLAGWPQKTQY
d_gene: -; v_gene: TRBV5-1; j_gene: TRBJ2-3; len: 13; CDR3aa: ASTLYRPGTDTQY
d_gene: TRBD2; v_gene: TRBV4-1; j_gene: TRBJ2-1; len: 14; CDR3aa: ASSQEPAGGKNEQF
d_gene: TRBD1; v_gene: TRBV4-2; j_gene: TRBJ2-6; len: 16; CDR3aa: ASSQEDRDFSGANVLT
d_gene: TRBD2; v_gene: TRBV20-1; j_gene: TRBJ2-1; len: 12; CDR3aa: SALAGGPLNEQF
d_gene: TRBD1; v_gene: TRBV6-5; j_gene: TRBJ1-2; len: 14; CDR3aa: ASSGQAGGEEGGYT
d_gene: TRBD2; v_gene: TRBV27; j_gene: TRBJ2-2; len: 14; CDR3aa: ASSGISGGGTGELF
d_gene: -; v_gene: TRBV28; j_gene: TRBJ2-7; len: 10; CDR3aa: ASSDMTYEQY
d_gene: TRBD1; v_gene: TRBV9; j_gene: TRBJ1-2; len: 14; CDR3aa: ASSGGGTGGDYGYT
d_gene: TRBD1; v_gene: TRBV2; j_gene: TRBJ1-5; len: 13; CDR3aa: ASSIVGQGAQPQH
d_gene: TRBD2; v_gene: TRBV20-1; j_gene: TRBJ2-1; len: 13; CDR3aa: SALAGPGRYNEQF
d_gene: -; v_gene: TRBV28; j_gene: TRBJ2-1; len: 13; CDR3aa: ASSQGGSSYNEQF
d_gene: -; v_gene: TRBV6-2/TRBV6-3; j_gene: TRBJ2-1; len: 10; CDR3aa: ASSQTRLWQF
d_gene: -; v_gene: TRBV18; j_gene: TRBJ1-5; len: 11; CDR3aa: ASSPPGGQPQH
d_gene: -; v_gene: TRBV10-3; j_gene: TRBJ2-7; len: 11; CDR3aa: AISEASSYEQY
d_gene: TRBD2; v_gene: TRBV5-1; j_gene: TRBJ2-1; len: 15; CDR3aa: ASSFAPLAGFYNEQF
d_gene: TRBD2; v_gene: TRBV6-1; j_gene: TRBJ2-1; len: 14; CDR3aa: ASIQRAGRARNEQF
d_gene: TRBD1; v_gene: TRBV7-9; j_gene: TRBJ2-2; len: 16; CDR3aa: ASSLAWDRGPAVGELF
d_gene: -; v_gene: TRBV7-3; j_gene: TRBJ1-1; len: 12; CDR3aa: ASSLKGGNTEAF
d_gene: -; v_gene: TRBV3-1; j_gene: TRBJ2-1; len: 14; CDR3aa: ASSQEKLSSYNEQF
d_gene: -; v_gene: TRBV14; j_gene: TRBJ1-1; len: 10; CDR3aa: ASSPTGFEAF
d_gene: -; v_gene: TRBV7-9; j_gene: TRBJ1-5; len: 14; CDR3aa: ASSSVGTSSNQPQH
d_gene: -; v_gene: TRBV14; j_gene: TRBJ2-7; len: 11; CDR3aa: ASSQVPAGEQY
d_gene: TRBD2; v_gene: TRBV12-3/TRBV12-4; j_gene: TRBJ2-7; len: 11; CDR3aa: ASTPPGLAVQY
d_gene: -; v_gene: TRBV19; j_gene: TRBJ1-6; len: 13; CDR3aa: ATKTGFMPDSPLH
d_gene: TRBD1; v_gene: TRBV7-9; j_gene: TRBJ2-7; len: 12; CDR3aa: ASSFSTGALEQY
d_gene: -; v_gene: TRBV4-3; j_gene: TRBJ1-2; len: 12; CDR3aa: ASSQDDPGYGYT
d_gene: TRBD1; v_gene: TRBV20-1; j_gene: TRBJ2-2; len: 12; CDR3aa: SAAGTGNTGELF
d_gene: -; v_gene: TRBV2; j_gene: TRBJ2-1; len: 9; CDR3aa: ASSEVANQF
d_gene: -; v_gene: TRBV27; j_gene: TRBJ1-2; len: 13; CDR3aa: ASKLDRQGNNGYT
d_gene: TRBD2; v_gene: TRBV7-9; j_gene: TRBJ2-3; len: 15; CDR3aa: ASSSGLAEAPTDTQY
d_gene: -; v_gene: TRBV20-1; j_gene: TRBJ2-2; len: 11; CDR3aa: SARGQHTGELF
d_gene: TRBD2; v_gene: TRBV19; j_gene: TRBJ2-1; len: 14; CDR3aa: ASSKTSGGLYNEQF
d_gene: -; v_gene: TRBV7-9; j_gene: TRBJ2-3; len: 12; CDR3aa: ASIAPGITDTQY
d_gene: -; v_gene: TRBV30; j_gene: TRBJ2-7; len: 9; CDR3aa: AWSVIEEQY
d_gene: -; v_gene: TRBV11-2; j_gene: TRBJ1-1; len: 11; CDR3aa: ASSFTGMTEAF
d_gene: -; v_gene: TRBV5-1; j_gene: TRBJ2-2; len: 12; CDR3aa: ASSLRSDTGELF
d_gene: -; v_gene: TRBV9; j_gene: TRBJ1-2; len: 14; CDR3aa: ASSPRGGHGNYGYT
d_gene: TRBD2; v_gene: TRBV12-3/TRBV12-4; j_gene: TRBJ2-1; len: 19; CDR3aa: ASSFRFFRLAGGPVYNEQF
d_gene: -; v_gene: TRBV28; j_gene: TRBJ2-4; len: 14; CDR3aa: ASSRDRGGTKNIQY
d_gene: TRBD2; v_gene: TRBV4-2; j_gene: TRBJ2-3; len: 19; CDR3aa: ASSQRWGLAGALASTDTQY
d_gene: -; v_gene: TRBV29-1; j_gene: TRBJ2-3; len: 13; CDR3aa: SALTPLEATDTQY
d_gene: TRBD2; v_gene: TRBV29-1; j_gene: TRBJ2-1; len: 14; CDR3aa: SVEGGVGRGENEQF